The 24 T cell receptor beta chains below were found in one sample sequenced in a study of T cell responses to AZD1222 COVID-19 vaccine. Sequenced by immunoSEQ multiplex PCR; TCRdb stores in-frame clones only, minus some. Of fewer than 20,000 clones in the sample, over 85% were seen once. Sequencing was performed on peripheral blood, taken 28 days after the second AZD1222 dose. The receptors were gathered from an adult who received the AZD1222 COVID-19 vaccine.

The rearrangement links TRBV28 to TRBJ1-1; D gene ambiguous. This CDR3 comprises 14 residues. The V end was cut by 3 bases, the J end by 6 bases, with 14 bases between. The germline V gene has CDR1 MDHEN and CDR2 SYDVKM. CDR3 DNA: TGTGCCAGCAGTTTCGGGAGAGGTAGGCCTGAAGCTTTCTTT. It specifies CASSFGRGRPEAFF. Supplemented by reference TRBV28 and TRBJ1-1, the full variable domain reads DVKVTQSSRYLVKRTGEKVFLECVQDMDHENMFWYRQDPGLGLRLIYFSYDVKMKEKGDIPEGYSVSREKKERFSLILESASTNQTSMYLCASSFGRGRPEAFFGQGTRLTVV.

This clone has only a few counts. The chain uses TRBV12-5 and TRBJ1-6; 11 bases agree with TRBD1. Per the germline V gene, CDR1 is LGHNT and CDR2 is FRNRAP. The V segment lost 6 bases and the J segment 10 bases; nucleotides outside the gene matches: 8. The CDR3 loop spans 15 amino acids. The CDR3 DNA reads TGTGCTAGTGGACCCGGACAGGGGGCCAGCTCACCCCTCCACTTT. It translates to CASGPGQGASSPLHF.

The V and J genes are TRBV30 and TRBJ1-3; 9 positions match TRBD1. The CDR3 has 16 residues. Germline lookup yields CDR1 GTSNPN and CDR2 SVGIG (reference sequence). V was pared by 5 bases and J by 9 bases, with 17 bases of the junction left unmatched. The CDR3 bases are TGTGCCTGGGGGGGACAGGGCCAATTTCGGGGAGCCACCATATATTTT. The encoded protein is CAWGGQGQFRGATIYF.

This chain links TRBV28 with TRBJ2-3; maybe TRBD2 (6 bases). Germline CDR1 is MDHEN and CDR2 is SYDVKM. The ends were cut back, 8 bases at V and 1 base at J, with 16 bases in the middle. The CDR3 extends over 15 amino acids. The CDR3 DNA sequence: TGTGCCAGCGGGGACTCCGGAGGGGGCACAGATACGCAGTATTTT. Amino acid sequence: CASGDSGGGTDTQYF.

CDR3 in DNA: TGTGCCAGCAACAGACAGAAAAATTCACCCCTCCACTTT. It specifies CASNRQKNSPLHF. The V gene is TRBV6-5, the J gene TRBJ1-6, with a weak D call TRBD1 (5 bases). The CDR3 is made up of 13 amino acids. CDR1 MNHEY and CDR2 SVGAGI come from the germline V gene. Trimming took off 7 bases at V and 7 bases at J, with 11 bases between the two ends.

The J gene is TRBJ1-2, the V gene TRBV5-1; TRBD1 is a possible D gene (5 bases). The CDR3 is 14 residues long. Trimming took 4 bases from V and 3 from J, leaving 13 bases between them. CDR1 is SGHRS, CDR2 YFSETQ, per germline. The CDR3 sequence: CASSSRVGDYGYTF. The CDR3 region has the DNA TGCGCCAGCAGCAGCAGGGTAGGGGACTATGGCTACACCTTC. Supplemented by reference TRBV5-1 and TRBJ1-2, the full variable domain reads KAGVTQTPRYLIKTRGQQVTLSCSPISGHRSVSWYQQTPGQGLQFLFEYFSETQRNKGNFPGRFSGRQFSNSRSEMNVSTLELGDSALYLCASSSRVGDYGYTFGSGTRLTVV.

The chain couples TRBV28 to TRBJ1-2, with TRBD1 matching 9 bases. Per the germline V gene, CDR1 is MDHEN and CDR2 is SYDVKM. The CDR3 is made up of 13 amino acids. The V and J ends lost 6 bases and 4 bases, in that order; junction bases with no gene match: 3. CDR3 bases: TGTGCCAGCAGATGGACAGGGGTCTATGGCTACACCTTC. Its translation: CASRWTGVYGYTF.

V usage is TRBV21-1 and J usage is TRBJ2-7. TRBV21-1 is a recognized pseudogene. CDR3 size: 16 residues. CDR3 nucleotide sequence: TGTGCCAGCAACGCAAGGCAAATAGACCTACCTAATGAGCAGTACTTC. Translation gives CASNARQIDLPNEQYF.

The chain combines TRBV28 with TRBJ1-2; no clear D gene. Germline V gives CDR1 MDHEN, CDR2 SYDVKM. V lost 5 bases and J lost 4, with 8 bases in between. The CDR3 has 12 amino acids. The CDR3 coding sequence is TGTGCCAGCAGTCTCGCAGGCTATGGCTACACCTTC. This gives the protein CASSLAGYGYTF.

V gene TRBV3-1 (or the pseudogene TRBV3-2) combines with J gene TRBJ2-7; no clear D gene. V was cut by 1 base and J by 9 bases, with 10 bases left in between. The CDR3 contains 12 residues. Per germline, CDR1 LGHDT and CDR2 YNNKEL (reference sequence). In DNA form, the CDR3 reads TGTGCCAGCAGCCAAGCCTCCAGGCGGCAGTACTTC. This gives the protein CASSQASRRQYF.

The J gene is TRBJ2-1, the V gene TRBV11-2; possibly TRBD1 for D (5 bases). The CDR3 loop spans 14 amino acids. Germline V gives CDR1 SGHAT, CDR2 FQNNGV. V shed 1 base and J shed 5 bases, with 9 bases lying between them. The CDR3 sequence is CASSLGGFHNEQFF. CDR3 nucleotide sequence: TGTGCCAGCAGCTTAGGGGGCTTTCACAATGAGCAGTTCTTC.

CDR3 sequence (DNA): TGTGCCAGCAGTGAAGGGGCCCTCGATCCTAGCGGGGGGCCCCGCTCCTACAATGAGCAGTTCTTC. It specifies CASSEGALDPSGGPRSYNEQFF. The chain couples TRBV6-1 to TRBJ2-1; TRBD2 matches 11 bases. The CDR3 length is 22 residues. Losses at the gene ends were 1 base for V and 0 bases for J; bases not matched to a gene: 17. The germline gives CDR1 MNHNS, CDR2 SASEGT.

J is TRBJ2-3 and V is TRBV4-2; D may be TRBD2 (6 bases). V lost 2 bases and J 1 base, leaving 10 bases between the germline ends. The V gene's germline CDR1 is LGHNA and CDR2 YNFKEQ. The CDR3 is made up of 15 amino acids. CDR3 nucleotide sequence: TGTGCCAGCAGCCAACTAGGAGGGGGCACAGATACGCAGTATTTT. The encoded protein is CASSQLGGGTDTQYF.

The J gene is TRBJ2-5, the V gene TRBV6-5; no clear D. Germline values: CDR1 MNHEY, CDR2 SVGAGI. V was shortened by 1 base and J by 5 bases, with 2 bases between the two germline ends. The CDR3 loop spans 11 amino acids. The CDR3 sequence is CASSYWETQYF. The CDR3 DNA reads TGTGCCAGCAGTTACTGGGAGACCCAGTACTTC.

The chain links TRBV10-2 to TRBJ1-3, with 9 bases fitting TRBD1. CDR1 WSHSY and CDR2 SAAADI come from the germline V gene. This CDR3 spans 17 amino acids. With V trimmed by 5 bases and J by 2 bases, 10 bases remained unmatched. CDR3 in DNA: TGCGCCAGCAGTCCCGGGACAGGGAGGATGGCTGGAAACACCATATATTTT. Its protein is CASSPGTGRMAGNTIYF.

This clone was counted a few times. The gene calls are TRBV2 and TRBJ1-2; TRBD1 might be the D (5 bases). This CDR3 comprises 15 residues. V was clipped by 5 bases and J by 5 bases, with 18 bases between them. Germline V gives CDR1 SNHLY, CDR2 FYNNEI. Written as DNA, the CDR3 is TGTGCCAGCAGTCGGGACGCGCAAATGCTGTATGGCTACACCTTC. Its protein is CASSRDAQMLYGYTF.

This clone was seen a single time. The CDR3 DNA is TGTGCCAGCAGTTTAGGACGACAGGACCAACAGTTTTTT. Amino acids: CASSLGRQDQQFF. The chain has TRBV27 and TRBJ1-4; tentative D call: TRBD1 (6 bases). The germline gives CDR1 MNHEY, CDR2 SMNVEV (reference sequence). The CDR3 runs to 13 residues. Trimming took off 2 bases at V and 16 bases at J, with 17 bases between the two ends.

This clone was seen only once. The J gene is TRBJ1-5, the V gene TRBV6-6, with unresolved D. Germline CDR1 MNHNY, CDR2 SVGAGI (reference sequence). Trimming left V 0 bases short and J 9 bases short, with 12 bases between. This CDR3 spans 14 amino acids. The CDR3 loop is CASSYSAGVGPQHF. CDR3 nucleotides: TGTGCCAGCAGTTACTCGGCCGGTGTGGGGCCCCAGCATTTT.

The chain combines TRBV9 with TRBJ1-2; unclear D gene. V was shortened by 3 bases and J by 4 bases, with 16 bases between the two germline ends. Germline-derived CDR1 and CDR2 are SGDLS and YYNGEE. This CDR3 region has 15 residues. CDR3 in amino acids: CASSGLDGSLYGYTF. As DNA, the CDR3 is TGTGCCAGCAGCGGATTGGACGGCTCTCTCTATGGCTACACCTTC.

Only one count was recorded for this clone. The rearrangement joins TRBV5-1 to TRBJ2-3, with 9 nucleotides matching TRBD1. The trim removed 0 bases at V and 6 bases at J, leaving 5 bases unmatched. CDR3 size: 15 residues. Germline V gene sequence: CDR1 SGHRS, CDR2 YFSETQ. CDR3 bases: TGCGCCAGCAGCTTGGAGATAACAGGGGGCGATACGCAGTATTTT. It specifies CASSLEITGGDTQYF.

This clone was found a few times. This CDR3 reads CASSQGQGLNQPQHF. The CDR3 nucleotides are TGTGCCAGCAGCCAGGGACAGGGGCTCAATCAGCCCCAGCATTTT. The rearrangement joins TRBV4-2 to TRBJ1-5, with 10 bases matching TRBD1. Per the germline V gene, CDR1 is LGHNA and CDR2 is YNFKEQ. The junction had 2 bases not matched to a gene; V was cut back by 3 bases and J by 3 bases. CDR3 length equals 15 residues.

The chain employs TRBV11-3 and TRBJ2-1; 12 nucleotides line up with TRBD2. This CDR3 is 17 amino acids long. Germline assignment: CDR1 SGHNT and CDR2 YENEEA. V gave up 4 bases and J gave up 10 bases; unmatched junction bases: 14. CDR3 in amino acids: CASSSGLAGGRGGEQFF. Here the CDR3 DNA reads TGTGCCAGCAGCTCCGGCCTAGCGGGAGGGAGAGGAGGGGAGCAGTTCTTC. Supplemented by reference TRBV11-3 and TRBJ2-1, the full variable domain reads EAGVVQSPRYKIIEKKQPVAFWCNPISGHNTLYWYLQNLGQGPELLIRYENEEAVDDSQLPKDRFSAERLKGVDSTLKIQPAELGDSAVYLCASSSGLAGGRGGEQFFGPGTRLTVL.

The chain carries TRBV10-2 and TRBJ2-3; TRBD1 is a possible D gene (5 bases). Looked up from germline, CDR1 is WSHSY and CDR2 is SAAADI. The CDR3 spans 12 residues. Trimming shortened V by 4 bases and J by 8 bases, and 10 bases separated the two germline ends. The CDR3: CASSVAGATQYF. The CDR3 DNA is TGCGCCAGCAGTGTCGCTGGGGCTACGCAGTATTTT.

The J gene is TRBJ2-3, the V gene TRBV12-3 or TRBV12-4, with D perhaps TRBD2 (5 bases). This CDR3 is 13 amino acids long. The germline V and J ends were trimmed by 10 bases and 6 bases, with 17 bases remaining between them. This CDR3 reads CATRAGTGDTQYF. The CDR3, as DNA: TGTGCCACACGGGCGGGCACTGGGGATACGCAGTATTTT.